This TCR beta chain comes out of a study of identical twins. Study observations and caveats: Not following the same donors, the study drew its conclusions from cross-sectional statistical analysis. Abundant beta clonotypes from cord blood had fewer insertions, unlike memory repertoires, which showed none. Among out-of-frame alpha sequences shared by twins, low generation probability occurred in excess.

The CDR3 consists of 14 residues. J was trimmed by 3 bases and V by 1 base; bases with no gene match: 5. The germline CDR1 and CDR2 sequences are DFQATT and SNEGSKA (reference sequence). This clonotype was seen ten or more times. Antigen: not known. TCRdb itself ran the 5' RACE reads through MiXCR, one entry per CDR3 protein. The table includes fewer than 800,000 distinct CDR3 sequences, around 7.5% detected once. Separately, the same data were catalogued under a study of yellow fever vaccine responses in identical twins.

The sequencing input was PBMCs. The chain couples TRBV20-1 to TRBJ2-7, with TRBD2 identical over 8 bases. The origin of this receptor is a woman aged 18-30 years in good health. DNA for the CDR3: TGCAGTGCTAGAGTTAGTAGCGGGATCTACGAGCAGTACTTC. Translating gives CSARVSSGIYEQYF.